This is a list of T cell receptor beta chains from one sample in a study of blood T cell repertoires in COVID-19. Only in-frame clones appear in the TCRdb table, and some are missing; sequencing was by immunoSEQ multiplex PCR. The table records 130,000 to 150,000 clones, 80% to 90% of them present only once. The sequenced material came from peripheral blood. The receptors originated from a human donor with acute or convalescent COVID-19. The donor label of this sample is uncertain. Each CDR3 is given with its conserved first and last residue. D genes are given only for firm matches. Not every row has a clone size; where given, it reads once, few, many or a size class.

.,TRBJ2-2,TRBV11-3,.,CASSSGLAGELFF,TGTGCCAGCAGCTCAGGGTTGGCCGGGGAGCTGTTTTTT
.,TRBJ2-2,TRBV2,.,CASSPPTGSGELFF,TGTGCCAGCAGTCCCCCCACAGGTTCCGGGGAGCTGTTTTTT
.,TRBJ2-3,TRBV5-8,.,CASSFADTQYF,TGTGCCAGCAGCTTCGCAGATACGCAGTATTTT
TRBD1,TRBJ1-5,TRBV7-9,.,CASSSYRGNQPQHF,TGTGCCAGCAGCTCATACAGGGGAAATCAGCCCCAGCATTTT
TRBD1,TRBJ1-3,TRBV19,.,CASGQQGSGNTIYF,TGTGCCAGTGGCCAACAGGGGTCTGGAAACACCATATATTTT
TRBD2,TRBJ2-7,TRBV2,.,CASSEAGLAESYEQYF,TGTGCCAGCAGTGAAGCGGGACTAGCGGAATCCTACGAGCAGTACTTC
.,TRBJ2-3,TRBV5-4,.,CASSFTGSTDTQYF,TGTGCCAGCAGCTTTACAGGGAGCACAGATACGCAGTATTTT
TRBD1,TRBJ1-6,TRBV12-3/TRBV12-4,few,CASRDRNNSPLHF,TGTGCCAGCAGGGACAGGAATAATTCACCCCTCCACTTT
.,TRBJ1-1,TRBV19,.,CASSSQGRGTEAFF,TGTGCCAGTAGTTCCCAGGGTCGGGGGACTGAAGCTTTCTTT
TRBD2,TRBJ2-1,TRBV13,.,CASSPAPLAGGIDEQFF,TGTGCCAGCAGCCCCGCCCCACTAGCGGGGGGGATCGATGAGCAGTTCTTC
.,TRBJ1-6,TRBV3-1/TRBV3-2,.,CASSPDGGRYNSPLHF,TGTGCCAGCAGCCCCGACGGGGGACGGTATAATTCACCCCTCCACTTT
TRBD2,TRBJ2-5,TRBV5-6,.,CASSPAAGGQETQYF,TGTGCCAGCAGCCCCGCAGCGGGGGGCCAAGAGACCCAGTACTTC
.,TRBJ1-6,TRBV6-6,once,CASSHSVPQGGSYNSPLHF,TGTGCCAGCAGTCATTCCGTCCCGCAGGGAGGCTCCTATAATTCACCCCTCCACTTT
TRBD2,TRBJ2-1,TRBV4-1,.,CASSQDGLAGPYNEQFF,TGCGCCAGCAGCCAGGACGGACTAGCGGGGCCTTACAATGAGCAGTTCTTC
.,TRBJ1-5,TRBV5-1,.,CASSLAGDSNQPQHF,TGCGCCAGCAGCTTGGCAGGGGATAGCAATCAGCCCCAGCATTTT
.,TRBJ2-2,TRBV6-2/TRBV6-3,.,CASSGRVGGNTGELFF,TGTGCCAGCAGTGGTCGGGTAGGGGGTAACACCGGGGAGCTGTTTTTT
TRBD1,TRBJ1-3,TRBV4-3,.,CASSQDPARGLGNTIYF,TGCGCCAGCAGCCAAGATCCCGCCAGGGGGCTTGGAAACACCATATATTTT
TRBD1,TRBJ1-4,TRBV6-5,once,CASSYWTGEKLFF,TGTGCCAGCAGTTACTGGACAGGGGAAAAACTGTTTTTT
TRBD2,TRBJ2-1,TRBV11-1,.,CASSYSGRNEQFF,TGTGCCAGCAGCTATAGCGGGAGAAATGAGCAGTTCTTC
.,TRBJ1-2,TRBV5-1,few,CASPLIVYRAGYGYTF,TGCGCCAGCCCCCTGATCGTATACAGGGCAGGCTATGGCTACACCTTC
TRBD1,TRBJ1-2,TRBV7-9,.,CASSSIVTGNYGYTF,TGTGCCAGCAGTTCGATCGTGACAGGGAACTATGGCTACACCTTC
.,TRBJ1-2,TRBV3-1/TRBV3-2,once,CASSQATPRVSAGYTF,TGTGCCAGCAGCCAAGCTACACCCCGAGTCTCAGCGGGCTACACCTTC
TRBD1,TRBJ1-1,TRBV29-1,.,CSVTGQGVDTEAFF,TGCAGCGTTACGGGACAGGGGGTTGACACTGAAGCTTTCTTT
.,TRBJ1-1,TRBV29-1,.,CSVGATEAFF,TGCAGCGTTGGGGCCACTGAAGCTTTCTTT
.,TRBJ1-1,TRBV29-1,.,CSVTYTSGYAFF,TGCAGCGTCACCTACACCAGCGGGTATGCTTTCTTT
.,TRBJ1-1,TRBV7-9,.,CASSFVGGEAFF,TGTGCCAGCAGCTTCGTGGGGGGAGAAGCTTTCTTT
.,TRBJ1-2,TRBV15,once,CATSREAGDNYGYTF,TGTGCCACCAGCAGAGAAGCAGGGGATAACTATGGCTACACCTTC
.,TRBJ1-1,TRBV27,.,CASRGWGLNTEAFF,TGTGCCAGCCGAGGGTGGGGATTGAACACTGAAGCTTTCTTT
.,TRBJ2-7,TRBV4-3,.,CASSQVGGQIGDYEQYF,TGCGCCAGCAGCCAAGTCGGTGGGCAAATAGGGGACTACGAGCAGTACTTC
.,TRBJ1-1,TRBV19,.,CASSPMTGSTEAFF,TGTGCCAGTAGTCCGATGACAGGTTCGACTGAAGCTTTCTTT
TRBD1,TRBJ1-1,TRBV5-1,.,CASAPQTGLETEAFF,TGCGCCAGCGCGCCTCAGACAGGGTTGGAAACTGAAGCTTTCTTT
.,TRBJ1-3,TRBV19,.,CASSIVRAGATIYF,TGTGCCAGTAGTATAGTCAGGGCTGGGGCCACCATATATTTT
.,TRBJ1-1,TRBV4-2,.,CASSQGGRNTEAFF,TGTGCCAGCAGCCAGGGGGGTAGGAACACTGAAGCTTTCTTT
.,TRBJ2-3,TRBV7-2,.,CASSLGQSGSTDTQYF,TGTGCCAGCAGCTTAGGGCAGAGCGGCTCCACAGATACGCAGTATTTT
TRBD2,TRBJ2-1,TRBV7-2,.,CASRGLAGSNEQFF,TGTGCCAGCAGGGGACTAGCGGGTAGCAATGAGCAGTTCTTC
.,TRBJ1-5,TRBV28,.,CASSFRGSLNQPQHF,TGTGCCAGCAGTTTTAGGGGCAGTCTCAATCAGCCCCAGCATTTT
TRBD1,TRBJ1-1,TRBV27,.,CASSSYSRGRGTEAFF,TGTGCCAGCAGTTCCTATTCCAGGGGGCGCGGCACTGAAGCTTTCTTT
.,TRBJ2-1,TRBV19,.,CASSIGSPREQFF,TGTGCCAGTAGTATAGGCTCTCCGAGGGAGCAGTTCTTC
.,TRBJ1-3,TRBV5-6,.,CASSPGHGNTIYF,TGTGCCAGCAGCCCCGGTCATGGAAACACCATATATTTT
.,TRBJ1-2,TRBV9,.,CASSEGVSLDYGYTF,TGTGCCAGCAGCGAGGGGGTCTCCCTTGACTATGGCTACACCTTC